The T cell receptor beta chain under discussion was sequenced for a study of cytomegalovirus exposure and HLA in healthy donors. The germline V gene encodes CDR1 SEHNR and CDR2 FQNEAQ (reference sequence). The V segment lost 2 bases and the J segment 2 bases; nucleotides outside the gene matches: 7. CDR3 length equals 16 residues. It was with 60 Vbeta and 13 Jbeta primers that the PCR ran. Repertoires were generated with immunoSEQ multiplex PCR, while TCRdb's copy carries only in-frame clones and drops some. The sample shows about 160,000 clones, roughly 80% of them seen only once. Study-wide points: Altogether, 150 or so TCR beta chains were recorded as cytomegalovirus-associated.

Notes on this clone: The antigen is undetermined.

Specimen: PBMCs. This receptor was taken from a woman aged 25 to 39 in good health and CMV-seropositive. The rearrangement links TRBV7-9 to TRBJ2-3, with TRBD1 identical over 7 bases. CDR3: CASSLYSGQITDTQYF. CDR3 DNA sequence: TGTGCCAGCAGCTTATATTCGGGACAGATCACAGATACGCAGTATTTT.